This T cell receptor (beta chain) is from a study of PD-1 blockade in mismatch repair-deficient tumors. For the study at large: Enrolled about 2013-2016, patients had progressing, pretreated mismatch repair-deficient cancers of 12 to 13 types. Study outcomes and limitations: Tumor-resident clones, often absent from pretreatment blood, expanded after pembrolizumab and then contracted.

The CDR3 is 14 amino acids. Germline V gene sequence: CDR1 SNHLY, CDR2 FYNNEI. The V gene end was trimmed by 4 bases and the J gene end by 2 bases; junction bases not matched to a gene: 0. Mismatch repair deficiency was confirmed in all patients, by PCR or immunohistochemistry. Three pembrolizumab responders had their TCRs sequenced. The assay was immunoSEQ multiplex PCR, and TCRdb's table has in-frame clones only and misses some. Here the sample spans under 50,000 clones, 75% to 90% being singletons. This clone was seen only a few times. Its antigen is as yet unknown. The starting material was PBMCs, obtained around 40 weeks after starting pembrolizumab. The V call is TRBV2, the J call TRBJ1-5; 9 bases agree with TRBD1. The TCR was taken from an adult with mismatch repair-deficient cancer. In nucleotides, the CDR3 is TGTGCCAGCAGTGGGACAGGGGGCAATCAGCCCCAGCATTTT. This gives the protein CASSGTGGNQPQHF.